The sequence of this T cell receptor beta chain was determined in a study of cytomegalovirus exposure and HLA in healthy donors. Background on the study: Earlier work reported 117 million unique TCR beta sequences from 180 million or so T cells. Study observations and caveats: Researchers counted around 170 TCR beta chains as cytomegalovirus-associated.

The CDR3 has 16 residues. V was pared by 0 bases and J by 6 bases, with 15 bases between. Germline V CDR1 and CDR2: SNHLY, FYNNEI. A word on this clone: Its antigen is not known.

PCR primers comprised 60 Vbeta and 13 Jbeta primers. Clones were sequenced by immunoSEQ multiplex PCR, and TCRdb holds only the in-frame ones, with some missing. Of over 200,000 clones listed, 70% to 80% are singletons. V and J are TRBV2 and TRBJ1-5, with TRBD1 as a possible D gene (6 bases). The clonotype comes from a male donor in good health and CMV-seronegative. Sequencing was carried out using PBMCs. The CDR3, as DNA: TGTGCCAGCAGTGAAGCAAGTAACAGGGCTCGTCAGCCCCAGCATTTT. This translates into CASSEASNRARQPQHF. The full variable domain, with the rest looked up from reference TRBV2 and TRBJ1-5, is EPEVTQTPSHQVTQMGQEVILRCVPISNHLYFYWYRQILGQKVEFLVSFYNNEISEKSEIFDDQFSVERPDGSNFTLKIRSTKLEDSAMYFCASSEASNRARQPQHFGDGTRLSIL.